Sequencing of this T cell receptor (beta chain) was carried out in a study of blood T cell repertoires in COVID-19. In the original workflow: Nucleated cell counts were estimated from reference gene primer amplification. Repertoires were generated with immunoSEQ multiplex PCR, while TCRdb's copy carries only in-frame clones and drops some. V, J and clone size were drawn from that table, and D and trimming were deduced from the DNA. Among 65,000 to 95,000 clones, around nine tenths were seen once, and the ten largest hold around 2.5%. Trimming at V came to 0 bases and at J to 4 bases, leaving 3 bases not matched to a gene. CDR1 and CDR2 (germline): SGHKS, YYEKEE (reference sequence). The length of the CDR3 is 16 residues.

The chain is built from TRBV5-5 and TRBJ1-4, with 10 bases matching TRBD1. Sequences were obtained from peripheral blood. This receptor was obtained from a man aged 65-85 years with active or convalescent COVID-19. The CDR3 DNA sequence: TGTGCCAGCAGCTTGGACGGGACAGGGGTTAATGAAAAACTGTTTTTT. Translated, it gives CASSLDGTGVNEKLFF. Supplemented by reference TRBV5-5 and TRBJ1-4, the full variable domain reads DAGVTQSPTHLIKTRGQQVTLRCSPISGHKSVSWYQQVLGQGPQFIFQYYEKEERGRGNFPDRFSARQFPNYSSELNVNALLLGDSALYLCASSLDGTGVNEKLFFGSGTQLSVL.